Each of the 12 T cell receptor beta chains below was sequenced from the same sample in a study of blood T cell repertoires in COVID-19. TCRdb keeps only in-frame clones here, not all; method: immunoSEQ multiplex PCR. There are about 160,000 clones in the sample; approximately 82% occur only once, and 22% lies in the top ten. The sequencing input was peripheral blood. These receptors were obtained from a woman of 80 years or more with acute or convalescent COVID-19.

The chain has TRBV6-5 and TRBJ1-4, with 10 bases matching TRBD1. The J segment lost 8 bases and the V segment lost 5 bases, leaving 8 bases of the junction unmatched. This CDR3 spans 15 amino acids. In germline, CDR1 is MNHEY, CDR2 SVGAGI. The CDR3 DNA reads TGTGCCAGCAGTCCCCGGGACAGGGGAGGGGAAAAACTGTTTTTT. As protein: CASSPRDRGGEKLFF.

This chain links TRBV5-1 with TRBJ2-3, with TRBD1 matching 8 bases. This CDR3 comprises 14 residues. The V and J ends lost 0 bases and 6 bases, in that order; junction bases with no gene match: 3. Germline values: CDR1 SGHRS, CDR2 YFSETQ. The CDR3 protein is CASSLGTGKDTQYF. The DNA for the CDR3 is TGCGCCAGCAGCTTGGGGACAGGGAAGGATACGCAGTATTTT.

This clone was observed many times. The rearrangement joins TRBV7-9 to TRBJ1-4; D not certain. The CDR3 runs 12 residues. Germline CDR1 reads SEHNR; CDR2 reads FQNEAQ (reference sequence). Trimming left V 2 bases short and J 5 bases short, with 3 bases between. DNA of the CDR3: TGTGCCAGCAGCTTACCAAATGAAAAACTGTTTTTT. This gives the protein CASSLPNEKLFF.

The chain has TRBV28 and TRBJ1-2, with D perhaps TRBD1 (5 bases). The V and J ends lost 2 bases and 4 bases respectively, with 8 bases between them. Germline CDR1 and CDR2: MDHEN and SYDVKM. The CDR3 runs to 13 residues. The chain's CDR3 is CASSLQGSYGYTF. In nucleotides, the CDR3 is TGTGCCAGCAGTTTACAGGGCAGCTATGGCTACACCTTC.

The chain links TRBV11-2 to TRBJ1-1; possibly TRBD1 for D (6 bases). The V gene's germline CDR1 is SGHAT and CDR2 FQNNGV. V was cut by 6 bases and J by 4 bases, with 12 bases left in between. This CDR3 is built from 13 residues. The CDR3 region is CASRGGPSTEAFF. CDR3 bases: TGTGCCAGCAGAGGGGGACCCAGCACTGAAGCTTTCTTT.

The chain has TRBV10-3 and TRBJ2-7; 7 bases are a match to TRBD1. The CDR3 has 18 residues. V shed 4 bases, J shed 2 bases, and the junction held 17 bases outside the gene matches. Germline CDR1 ENHRY, CDR2 SYGVKD. The CDR3 protein is CAISGGPGTDPLTYEQYF. The CDR3 region has the DNA TGTGCCATCAGTGGGGGTCCCGGGACAGACCCTCTGACCTACGAGCAGTACTTC.

The rearrangement joins TRBV6-5 to TRBJ1-1; D uncertain. V dropped 4 bases and J dropped 1 base, with 13 bases sitting between them. The germline V gene encodes CDR1 MNHEY and CDR2 SVGAGI. The CDR3 sequence is 15 residues long. The CDR3 protein is CASSSPETANTEAFF. CDR3 coding DNA: TGTGCCAGCAGTTCCCCGGAAACAGCGAACACTGAAGCTTTCTTT.

This chain connects TRBV5-1 to TRBJ2-2; D uncertain. V lost 2 bases and J 5 bases, leaving 7 bases between the germline ends. Germline V gives CDR1 SGHRS, CDR2 YFSETQ. The length of the CDR3 is 13 residues. Here the CDR3 reads CASSFSGTGELFF. The CDR3 DNA is TGCGCCAGCAGCTTCTCAGGTACCGGGGAGCTGTTTTTT.

The sample holds one count of this clone. The chain couples TRBV7-2 to TRBJ2-1, with D maybe TRBD2 (6 bases). This CDR3 has 14 amino acids. The V gene's germline CDR1 is SGHTA and CDR2 FQGNSA. Trimming cost V 1 base and J 5 bases, with 9 bases left between them. Written as DNA, the CDR3 is TGTGCCAGCAGCTTAGGGGGGAGGCACAATGAGCAGTTCTTC. This codes for CASSLGGRHNEQFF.

The genes are TRBV19 and TRBJ1-5; D not certain. The germline V gene encodes CDR1 LNHDA and CDR2 SQIVND (reference sequence). V was pared by 6 bases and J by 0 bases, with 6 bases between. The CDR3 sequence is 13 residues long. The CDR3 loop reads CASRTFSNQPQHF. The CDR3 DNA sequence: TGTGCCAGTAGGACATTTAGCAATCAGCCCCAGCATTTT.

The rearrangement links TRBV27 to TRBJ1-1, with TRBD1 matching 8 bases. This CDR3 has 13 amino acids. J lost 11 bases, V lost 6 bases, and 11 bases had no gene match. Germline V lookup: CDR1 MNHEY, CDR2 SMNVEV (reference sequence). The CDR3, as DNA: TGTGCCAGCAGCCGGACAGGGCCCGCGTTTGCTTTCTTT. Its translation: CASSRTGPAFAFF.

The V and J genes are TRBV7-7 and TRBJ2-1, with D perhaps matching TRBD2 (5 bases). Trimming removed 3 bases from V and 3 bases from J, with 9 bases in between. Germline V CDR1 and CDR2: SSHAT, FNYEAQ (reference sequence). This CDR3 contains 14 residues. This CDR3 is CASSLEADYNEQFF. In nucleotides, the CDR3 is TGTGCCAGCAGCTTGGAAGCGGACTACAATGAGCAGTTCTTC. Based on the CDR3 plus reference TRBV7-7 and TRBJ2-1, the full variable domain is GAGVSQSPRYKVTKRGQDVTLRCDPISSHATLYWYQQALGQGPEFLTYFNYEAQPDKSGLPSDRFSAERPEGSISTLTIQRTEQRDSAMYRCASSLEADYNEQFFGPGTRLTVL.